Here is one T cell receptor beta chain with its context. What it binds is not known. These data come from a study of cytomegalovirus exposure and HLA in healthy donors. Points from the study as a whole: V- and J-gene trimming of TCR beta was linked (in a later analysis) to a missense DCLRE1C variant. Researchers reported from a later analysis that most CMV-associated TCR beta chains appeared HLA-restricted.

Use of 60 Vbeta and 13 Jbeta primers characterized the PCR. Here immunoSEQ multiplex PCR was the method, and the copy in TCRdb shows in-frame clones only, minus some. The sample lists 160,000 or so clones, roughly 80% occurring once. CDR1 SGHDT and CDR2 YYEEEE come from the germline V gene. V dropped 5 bases and J dropped 6; count of bases not matched to a gene: 6. The length of the CDR3 is 13 residues. The sequence came from a man aged 50-59 years in good health and CMV-seropositive. Sample: PBMCs. The V gene is TRBV5-6, the J gene TRBJ1-2; 8 bases agree with TRBD1. The CDR3 coding sequence is TGTGCCAGCAGATATAGGGGACAGGATGGCTACACCTTC. Protein sequence: CASRYRGQDGYTF.